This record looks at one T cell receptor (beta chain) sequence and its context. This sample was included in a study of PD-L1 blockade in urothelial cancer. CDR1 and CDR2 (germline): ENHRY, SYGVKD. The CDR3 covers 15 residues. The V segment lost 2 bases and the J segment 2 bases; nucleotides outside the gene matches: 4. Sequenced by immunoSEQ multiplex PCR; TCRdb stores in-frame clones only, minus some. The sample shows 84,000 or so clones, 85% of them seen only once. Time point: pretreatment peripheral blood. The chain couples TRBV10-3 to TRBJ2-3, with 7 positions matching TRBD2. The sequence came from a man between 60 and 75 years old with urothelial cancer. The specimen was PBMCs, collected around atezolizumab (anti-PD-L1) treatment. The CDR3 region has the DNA TGTGCCATCAGTGAGACTAGCGCGCACACAGATACGCAGTATTTT. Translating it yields CAISETSAHTDTQYF.